Here is one T cell receptor (beta chain) with its context. Germline lookup yields CDR1 LGHNA and CDR2 YSLEER. V shed 1 base and J shed 4 bases, with 10 bases lying between them. This CDR3 region has 15 residues. This sample was included in a study of blood T cell repertoires in COVID-19. Study details: The cDNA or gDNA used as material had been derived from T cells, B-cell-depleted T cells, or PBMCs.

Methods used by the authors: Amplification from reference gene primers served as the basis for estimated nucleated cell counts. This table comes from immunoSEQ multiplex PCR, and its TCRdb copy is limited to in-frame clones, with some not included. Clone size and V and J calls were adopted from that table, with D and trimming inferred from the DNA. The sample holds tens of thousands of clones, about nine tenths seen once. The chain has TRBV4-3 and TRBJ2-2, with D possibly matching TRBD2 (6 bases). The sequencing sample was made of peripheral blood. This receptor was obtained from a man in his fifties or sixties with acute or convalescent COVID-19. The CDR3 sequence is CASSQAWGGTGELFF. DNA of the CDR3: TGCGCCAGCAGCCAAGCCTGGGGAGGCACCGGGGAGCTGTTTTTT.